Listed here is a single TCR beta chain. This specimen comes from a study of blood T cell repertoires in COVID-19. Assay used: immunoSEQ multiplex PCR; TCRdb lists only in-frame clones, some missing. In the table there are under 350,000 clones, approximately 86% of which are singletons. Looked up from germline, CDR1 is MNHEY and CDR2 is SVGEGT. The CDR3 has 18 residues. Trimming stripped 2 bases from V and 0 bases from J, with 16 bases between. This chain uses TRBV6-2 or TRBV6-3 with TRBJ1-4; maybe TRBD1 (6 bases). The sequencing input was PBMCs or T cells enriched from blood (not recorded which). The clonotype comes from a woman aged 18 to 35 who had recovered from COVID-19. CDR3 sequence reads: CASSYPYRQDATNEKLFF. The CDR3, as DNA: TGTGCCAGCAGTTACCCATATCGACAGGACGCAACTAATGAAAAACTGTTTTTT.